This T cell receptor beta chain was recorded in a study of beta chain features in type 1 diabetes. Findings and limits, study-wide: All four CD4+ subsets of Type 1 diabetes patients contained TCRB CDR3s that were moderately but significantly shorter.

Germline V CDR1 and CDR2: SGHTA, FQGNSA. This CDR3 comprises 12 residues. Points on this clone: What it binds is not known.

What was sequenced were expressed TCRB transcripts, since all of the isolated RNA had been reverse transcribed. TCRdb keeps only in-frame clones here, not all; method: immunoSEQ multiplex PCR. Here the sample spans around 650,000 clones, approximately 13% being singletons. V usage is TRBV7-2 and J usage is TRBJ2-5; D possibly corresponds to TRBD2 (5 bases). The TCR originated in a man younger than 40 with type 1 diabetes. Sequencing was performed on naive CD4+ T cells from blood. The DNA for the CDR3 is TGTGCTGGAGGCCCCTTCCAAGAGACCCAGTACTTC. It is translated as CAGGPFQETQYF.